Detailed here is one T cell receptor beta chain. The antigen is undetermined. The data stem from a study of shared clonotypes between healthy human individuals. Measured with immunoSEQ multiplex PCR; TCRdb has only the in-frame clones, and not every one. Of 2 million to 2.5 million clones listed, more than 90% are singletons. The CDR3 is 16 residues long. CDR1 is MGHRA, CDR2 YSYEKL, per germline. With V trimmed by 2 bases and J by 10 bases, 8 bases remained unmatched. The study, taken as a whole, reports: All-four-donor shared clonotypes had higher generation probabilities than non-shared clonotypes did.

The source of this sequence is a man between 18 and 35 years old in good health. The sample consisted of naive CD4+ T cells sorted from blood. Subset noted: CD45RA+ positively selected. The V and J genes are TRBV4-1 and TRBJ2-1; 13 bases line up with TRBD2. The CDR3 is CASSQLAGLAGVEQFF. In DNA form, the CDR3 reads TGCGCCAGCAGCCAACTCGCAGGACTAGCGGGAGTGGAGCAGTTCTTC.